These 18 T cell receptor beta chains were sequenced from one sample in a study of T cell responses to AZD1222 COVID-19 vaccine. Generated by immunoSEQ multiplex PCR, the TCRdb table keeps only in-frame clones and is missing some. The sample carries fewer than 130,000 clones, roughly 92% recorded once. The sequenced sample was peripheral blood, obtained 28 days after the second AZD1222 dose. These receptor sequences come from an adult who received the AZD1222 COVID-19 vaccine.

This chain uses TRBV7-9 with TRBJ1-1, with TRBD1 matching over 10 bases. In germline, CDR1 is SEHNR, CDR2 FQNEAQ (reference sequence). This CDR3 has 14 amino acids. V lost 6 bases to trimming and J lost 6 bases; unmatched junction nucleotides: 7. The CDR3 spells CASSWDRGMPEAFF. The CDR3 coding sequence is TGTGCCAGCAGTTGGGACAGGGGAATGCCTGAAGCTTTCTTT.

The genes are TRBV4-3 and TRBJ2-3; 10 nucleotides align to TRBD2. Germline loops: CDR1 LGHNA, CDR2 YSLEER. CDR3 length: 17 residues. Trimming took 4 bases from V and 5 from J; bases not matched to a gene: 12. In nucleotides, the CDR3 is TGCGCCAGCAGCCCGACGAGAGCGGGGGGGCCGAAAGATACGCAGTATTTT. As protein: CASSPTRAGGPKDTQYF.

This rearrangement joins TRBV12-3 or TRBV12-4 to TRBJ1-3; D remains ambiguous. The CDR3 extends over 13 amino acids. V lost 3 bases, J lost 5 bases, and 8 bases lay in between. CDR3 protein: CASSLGGRNTIYF. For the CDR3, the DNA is TGTGCCAGCAGTTTGGGTGGTAGAAACACCATATATTTT.

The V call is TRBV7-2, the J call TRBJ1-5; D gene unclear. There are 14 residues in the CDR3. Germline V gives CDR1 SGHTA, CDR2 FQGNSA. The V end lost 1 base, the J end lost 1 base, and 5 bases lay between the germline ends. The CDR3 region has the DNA TGTGCCAGCAGCTTAGGCCGCAGCAATCAGCCCCAGCATTTT. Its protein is CASSLGRSNQPQHF.

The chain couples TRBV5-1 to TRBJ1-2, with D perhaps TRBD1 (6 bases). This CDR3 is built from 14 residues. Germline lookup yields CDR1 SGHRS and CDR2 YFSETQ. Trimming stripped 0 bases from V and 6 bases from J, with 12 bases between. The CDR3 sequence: CASSLDGGLNGYTF. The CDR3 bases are TGCGCCAGCAGCTTGGATGGGGGGCTTAATGGCTACACCTTC.

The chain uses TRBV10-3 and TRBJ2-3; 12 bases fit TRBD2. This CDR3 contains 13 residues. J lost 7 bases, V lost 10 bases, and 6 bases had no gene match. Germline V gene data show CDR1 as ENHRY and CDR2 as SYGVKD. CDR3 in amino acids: CATASGGANTQYF. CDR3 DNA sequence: TGTGCCACCGCTAGCGGGGGGGCAAATACGCAGTATTTT.

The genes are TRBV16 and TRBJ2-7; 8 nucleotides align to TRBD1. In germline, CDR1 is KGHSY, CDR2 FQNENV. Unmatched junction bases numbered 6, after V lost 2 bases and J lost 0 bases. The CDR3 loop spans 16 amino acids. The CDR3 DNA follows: TGTGCCAGCAGCCAAGGGGGACAGGCAGGCTCCTACGAGCAGTACTTC. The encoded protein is CASSQGGQAGSYEQYF.

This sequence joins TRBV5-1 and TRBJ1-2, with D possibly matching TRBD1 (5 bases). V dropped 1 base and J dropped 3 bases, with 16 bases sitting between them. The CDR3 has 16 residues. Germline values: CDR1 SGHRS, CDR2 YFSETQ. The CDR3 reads CASSLLGLQGDYGYTF. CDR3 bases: TGCGCCAGCAGCTTGCTCGGCTTGCAGGGAGACTATGGCTACACCTTC.

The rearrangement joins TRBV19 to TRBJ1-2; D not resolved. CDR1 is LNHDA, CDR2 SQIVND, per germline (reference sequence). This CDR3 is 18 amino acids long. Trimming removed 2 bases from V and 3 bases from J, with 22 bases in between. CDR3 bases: TGTGCCAGTAGTATACCCCCCCATCTTGAGAGCGGAGACTATGGCTACACCTTC. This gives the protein CASSIPPHLESGDYGYTF.

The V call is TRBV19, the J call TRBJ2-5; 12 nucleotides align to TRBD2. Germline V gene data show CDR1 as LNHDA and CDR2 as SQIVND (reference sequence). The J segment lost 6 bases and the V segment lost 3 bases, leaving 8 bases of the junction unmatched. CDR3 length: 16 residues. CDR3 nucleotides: TGTGCCAGTAGTATCGCCGGGACTAGCGGGTTTAAGACCCAGTACTTC. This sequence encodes CASSIAGTSGFKTQYF.

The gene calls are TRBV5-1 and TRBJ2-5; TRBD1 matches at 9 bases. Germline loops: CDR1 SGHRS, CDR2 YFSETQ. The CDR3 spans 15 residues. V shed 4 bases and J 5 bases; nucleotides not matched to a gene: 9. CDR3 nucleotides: TGCGCCAGCAGCCGGGGGACAGGGTGGGAGGAGACCCAGTACTTC. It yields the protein CASSRGTGWEETQYF.

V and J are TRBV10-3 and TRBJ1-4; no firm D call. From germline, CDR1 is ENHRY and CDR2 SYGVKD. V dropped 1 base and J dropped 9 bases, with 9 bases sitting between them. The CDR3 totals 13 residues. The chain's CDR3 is CAISEYETQKLFF. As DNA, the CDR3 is TGTGCCATCAGTGAGTACGAGACGCAAAAACTGTTTTTT.

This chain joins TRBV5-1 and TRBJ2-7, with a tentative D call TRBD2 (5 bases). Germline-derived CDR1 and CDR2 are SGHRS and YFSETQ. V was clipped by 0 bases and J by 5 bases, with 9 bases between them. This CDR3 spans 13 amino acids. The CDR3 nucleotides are TGCGCCAGCAGCTTGGGAGGGCCCAACGAGCAGTACTTC. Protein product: CASSLGGPNEQYF.

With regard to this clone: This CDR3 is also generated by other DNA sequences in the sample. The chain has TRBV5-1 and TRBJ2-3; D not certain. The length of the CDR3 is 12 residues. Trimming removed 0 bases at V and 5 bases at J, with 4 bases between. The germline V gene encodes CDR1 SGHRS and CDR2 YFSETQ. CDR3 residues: CASSLGEDTQYF. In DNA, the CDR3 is TGCGCCAGCAGCTTGGGGGAAGATACGCAGTATTTT.

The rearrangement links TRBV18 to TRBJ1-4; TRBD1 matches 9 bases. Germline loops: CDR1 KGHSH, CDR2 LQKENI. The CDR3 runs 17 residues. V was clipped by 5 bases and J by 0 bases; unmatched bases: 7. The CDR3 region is CASSTGWDRATNEKLFF. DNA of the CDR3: TGTGCCAGCTCAACGGGATGGGACAGGGCAACTAATGAAAAACTGTTTTTT. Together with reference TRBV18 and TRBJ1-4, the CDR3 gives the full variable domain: NAGVMQNPRHLVRRRGQEARLRCSPMKGHSHVYWYRQLPEEGLKFMVYLQKENIIDESGMPKERFSAEFPKEGPSILRIQQVVRGDSAAYFCASSTGWDRATNEKLFFGSGTQLSVL.

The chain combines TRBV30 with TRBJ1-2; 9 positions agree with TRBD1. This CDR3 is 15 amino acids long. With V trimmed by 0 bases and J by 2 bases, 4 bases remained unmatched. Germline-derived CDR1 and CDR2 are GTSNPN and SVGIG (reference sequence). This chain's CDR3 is CAWSVTGGSNYGYTF. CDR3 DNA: TGTGCCTGGAGTGTCACAGGGGGCTCGAACTATGGCTACACCTTC.

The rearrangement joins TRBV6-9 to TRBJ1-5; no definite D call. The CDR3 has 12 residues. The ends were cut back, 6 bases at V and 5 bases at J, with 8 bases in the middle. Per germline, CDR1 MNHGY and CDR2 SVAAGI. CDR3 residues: CASSSRHQPQHF. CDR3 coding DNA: TGTGCCAGCAGCTCCAGGCATCAGCCCCAGCATTTT.

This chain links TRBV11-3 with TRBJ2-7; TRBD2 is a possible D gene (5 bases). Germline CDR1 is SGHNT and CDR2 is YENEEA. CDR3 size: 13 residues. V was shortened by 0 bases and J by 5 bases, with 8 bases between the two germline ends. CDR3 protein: CASSLDFGNEQYF. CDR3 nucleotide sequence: TGTGCCAGCAGCTTAGACTTCGGGAACGAGCAGTACTTC.